Listed below are T cell receptor beta chains from one sample, sequenced in a study of control samples from healthy donors and cancer patients. The method was immunoSEQ multiplex PCR; TCRdb's version includes in-frame clones alone and lacks a portion of them. The sample shows 100,000 to 150,000 clones, around nine tenths of them seen only once. The sample taken for sequencing was blood. The receptor source for this set is a man aged 18 to 30 in good health. CDR3s include the opening cysteine and the closing phenylalanine or tryptophan. Fields, in order: D gene, J gene, clone size, V gene, CDR3 DNA, CDR3 protein. The D gene is left open where the match is weak. Only some rows state a clone size, as once, few, many or a class for expanded clones.

D gene: NA
J gene: TRBJ2-1
clone size: NA
V gene: TRBV9
CDR3 DNA: TGTGCCAGCAGCGTAGCTACGATGGCGGGGAGGTACAATGAGCAGTTCTTC
CDR3 protein: CASSVATMAGRYNEQFF

D gene: NA
J gene: TRBJ1-5
clone size: NA
V gene: TRBV27
CDR3 DNA: TGTGCCAGCAGTTTTGGAGGGATAAATCAGCCCCAGCATTTT
CDR3 protein: CASSFGGINQPQHF

D gene: NA
J gene: TRBJ1-1
clone size: once
V gene: TRBV4-1
CDR3 DNA: TGCGCCAGCAGCCAAGATCCCAGGGCAGACTATGAAGCTTTCTTT
CDR3 protein: CASSQDPRADYEAFF

D gene: NA
J gene: TRBJ1-5
clone size: NA
V gene: TRBV28
CDR3 DNA: TGTGCCAGCCACGGGACGTCGAATAGCAATCAGCCCCAGCATTTT
CDR3 protein: CASHGTSNSNQPQHF

D gene: NA
J gene: TRBJ2-3
clone size: NA
V gene: TRBV11-3
CDR3 DNA: TGTGCCAGCAGCTTAGATCTGTCAGATACGCAGTATTTT
CDR3 protein: CASSLDLSDTQYF

D gene: TRBD1
J gene: TRBJ2-2
clone size: NA
V gene: TRBV29-1
CDR3 DNA: TGCAGCGCTAGGACAGGTCCCACCGGGGAGCTGTTTTTT
CDR3 protein: CSARTGPTGELFF

D gene: NA
J gene: TRBJ1-1
clone size: once
V gene: TRBV19
CDR3 DNA: TGTGCCAGTAGTATCTGGGACACTGAAGCTTTCTTT
CDR3 protein: CASSIWDTEAFF

D gene: NA
J gene: TRBJ2-1
clone size: NA
V gene: TRBV29-1
CDR3 DNA: TGCAGCGCCGAGGGGCAGGTTAATGAGCAGTTCTTC
CDR3 protein: CSAEGQVNEQFF

D gene: NA
J gene: TRBJ1-1
clone size: NA
V gene: TRBV25-1
CDR3 DNA: TGTGCCAGCAGTGAATCGAGAAAGGTTCATGAAGCTTTCTTT
CDR3 protein: CASSESRKVHEAFF

D gene: TRBD2
J gene: TRBJ2-5
clone size: NA
V gene: TRBV10-1
CDR3 DNA: TGCGCCAGCACCTCAAGCGGGGCTCAAGAGACCCAGTACTTC
CDR3 protein: CASTSSGAQETQYF

D gene: TRBD1
J gene: TRBJ2-1
clone size: NA
V gene: TRBV9
CDR3 DNA: TGTGCCAGCAGCGCCCTGGGACAGGGGAGGGGCAATGAGCAGTTCTTC
CDR3 protein: CASSALGQGRGNEQFF

D gene: NA
J gene: TRBJ1-1
clone size: NA
V gene: TRBV28
CDR3 DNA: TGTGCCAGCAGTTGGACAGACATGAACACTGAAGCTTTCTTT
CDR3 protein: CASSWTDMNTEAFF

D gene: NA
J gene: TRBJ2-5
clone size: NA
V gene: TRBV2
CDR3 DNA: TGTGCCAGCAGCGCGACAGACAACCAAGAGACCCAGTACTTC
CDR3 protein: CASSATDNQETQYF

D gene: NA
J gene: TRBJ1-6
clone size: NA
V gene: TRBV5-1
CDR3 DNA: TGCGCCAGCAGTTCGGACGGGGCGCCCAATTCACCCCTCCACTTT
CDR3 protein: CASSSDGAPNSPLHF

D gene: TRBD1
J gene: TRBJ1-1
clone size: NA
V gene: TRBV19
CDR3 DNA: TGTGCCAGTAGTACCTCTGGACAGGGGAAAGCTTTCTTT
CDR3 protein: CASSTSGQGKAFF

D gene: TRBD2
J gene: TRBJ2-1
clone size: NA
V gene: TRBV11-3
CDR3 DNA: TGTGCCAGCAGCTCCAGCGGGAGACCATACAATGAGCAGTTCTTC
CDR3 protein: CASSSSGRPYNEQFF

D gene: NA
J gene: TRBJ2-7
clone size: NA
V gene: TRBV10-2
CDR3 DNA: TGCGCCAGCCAAGGGGCAGCGGGCTCCTACGAGCAGTACTTC
CDR3 protein: CASQGAAGSYEQYF

D gene: TRBD1
J gene: TRBJ1-6
clone size: NA
V gene: TRBV5-1
CDR3 DNA: TGCGCCAGCAGCTTTAGGGGGCCCTATAATTCACCCCTCCACTTT
CDR3 protein: CASSFRGPYNSPLHF

D gene: NA
J gene: TRBJ1-1
clone size: NA
V gene: TRBV6-5
CDR3 DNA: TGTGCCAGCAGTCCCGGGTACATGAACACTGAAGCTTTCTTT
CDR3 protein: CASSPGYMNTEAFF

D gene: TRBD1
J gene: TRBJ1-1
clone size: NA
V gene: TRBV4-1
CDR3 DNA: TGCGCCAGCAGCCAAGATCGTTCACGGGACAGGGGTAATACTGAAGCTTTCTTT
CDR3 protein: CASSQDRSRDRGNTEAFF

D gene: NA
J gene: TRBJ1-1
clone size: NA
V gene: TRBV10-3
CDR3 DNA: TGTGCCATCAGTGAAGAGTATTCGAACACTGAAGCTTTCTTT
CDR3 protein: CAISEEYSNTEAFF

D gene: NA
J gene: TRBJ1-2
clone size: NA
V gene: TRBV11-2
CDR3 DNA: TGTGCCAGCAGCTTAGATCTCGGACACTATGGCTACACCTTC
CDR3 protein: CASSLDLGHYGYTF

D gene: NA
J gene: TRBJ1-1
clone size: NA
V gene: TRBV7-2
CDR3 DNA: TGTGCCAGCAGCGGTGGGTACACTGAAGCTTTCTTT
CDR3 protein: CASSGGYTEAFF

D gene: NA
J gene: TRBJ2-4
clone size: NA
V gene: TRBV4-1
CDR3 DNA: TGCGCCAGCAGCCAAGGGAATTGGGCAGGGTCAGCCAAAAACATTCAGTACTTC
CDR3 protein: CASSQGNWAGSAKNIQYF

D gene: TRBD1
J gene: TRBJ1-2
clone size: once
V gene: TRBV13
CDR3 DNA: TGTGCCAGCAGCTTAGGGACAGGGACGGGCTACACCTTC
CDR3 protein: CASSLGTGTGYTF